What follows are 28 T cell receptor beta chains derived from one specimen sequenced in a study of type 1 and type 2 diabetes patients. The PCR template was genomic DNA. A primer set of 30 forward and 13 reverse primers amplified the CDR3. TCRdb reprocessed the multiplex PCR reads with MiXCR, giving one entry per CDR3 protein. Among fewer than 350,000 distinct CDR3 sequences listed, 47% were seen once. Sample: peripheral blood mononuclear cells (PBMCs). All receptors come from a man younger than 30 with type 2 diabetes.

This clonotype was seen a handful of times. This CDR3 is CATSSGQVGYTF. The CDR3 DNA sequence: TGTGCCACCAGCAGCGGACAGGTCGGCTACACCTTC. The chain uses TRBV15 and TRBJ1-2, with 7 positions matching TRBD1. CDR3 length: 12 residues. Germline CDR1 and CDR2: LNHNV and YYDKDF (reference sequence). V trimming: 3 bases; J trimming: 8 bases; junction bases outside the gene matches: 3.

The chain has TRBV7-6 and TRBJ1-6; TRBD1 aligns across 8 bases. The germline V gene has CDR1 SGHVS and CDR2 FNYEAQ. The CDR3 totals 18 residues. V trimming: 1 base; J trimming: 6 bases; junction bases outside the gene matches: 11. The CDR3, as DNA: TGTGCCAGCAGCTTAGACCGCCCCACAGGGGGTCCTAATTCACCCCTCCACTTT. Translating it yields CASSLDRPTGGPNSPLHF.

The V gene is TRBV9, the J gene TRBJ2-3; the D gene is possibly TRBD1 (6 bases). Trimming removed 0 bases from V and 3 bases from J, with 14 bases in between. Germline CDR1 is SGDLS and CDR2 is YYNGEE. The CDR3 has 16 residues. The CDR3 nucleotides are TGTGCCAGCAGCGTAGCTGTGGGGGCGGCGACAGATACGCAGTATTTT. The encoded protein is CASSVAVGAATDTQYF.

The chain recombines TRBV24-1 with TRBJ2-5; 8 positions match TRBD1. V was pared by 1 base and J by 3 bases, with 3 bases of the junction left unmatched. This CDR3 has 15 residues. Germline-derived CDR1 and CDR2 are KGHDR and SFDVKD. The chain's CDR3 is CATSDFKDREETQYF. DNA of the CDR3: TGTGCCACCAGTGATTTTAAGGACAGGGAAGAGACCCAGTACTTC.

The J gene is TRBJ1-2, the V gene TRBV5-1; D is perhaps TRBD1 (6 bases). V dropped 4 bases and J dropped 8 bases, with 15 bases sitting between them. CDR1 is SGHRS, CDR2 YFSETQ, per germline. The CDR3 is 13 residues long. The CDR3 loop reads CASSVEGQLGYTF. The CDR3 bases are TGCGCCAGCAGCGTAGAAGGACAGCTAGGCTACACCTTC.

This clonotype was detected only a few times. This rearrangement joins TRBV6-5 to TRBJ1-2; D ambiguous. V lost 6 bases to trimming and J lost 3 bases, with 11 bases between them. CDR3 length: 13 amino acids. The germline gives CDR1 MNHEY, CDR2 SVGAGI. For the CDR3, the DNA is TGTGCCAGCAGCCCTGGACCTCACTATGGCTACACCTTC. Translating gives CASSPGPHYGYTF.

This clonotype was found once. A much more abundant neighbour one base away suggests this may be a read error. CDR3 protein: CASSLASHGAYGQYF. CDR3 nucleotide sequence: TGTGCCAGCAGCTTAGCATCCCACGGAGCCTACGGGCAGTACTTC. This chain joins TRBV7-2 and TRBJ2-7; D remains unclear. CDR1 and CDR2 (germline): SGHTA, FQGNSA. CDR3 length: 15 residues. Drawing the rest from reference TRBV7-2 and TRBJ2-7, the complete variable domain is GAGVSQSPSNKVTEKGKDVELRCDPISGHTALYWYRQSLGQGLEFLIYFQGNSAPDKSGLPSDRFSAERTGGSVSTLTIQRTQQEDSAVYLCASSLASHGAYGQYFGPGTRLTVT.

The chain recombines TRBV6-1 with TRBJ2-2; perhaps TRBD1 as D (6 bases). CDR3 length: 13 residues. Trimming stripped 10 bases from V and 3 bases from J, with 12 bases between. Germline loops: CDR1 MNHNS, CDR2 SASEGT. CDR3 region: CATGDRYTGELFF. The DNA of the CDR3 is TGTGCCACCGGAGACAGGTACACCGGGGAGCTGTTTTTT.

The V and J genes are TRBV30 and TRBJ1-2; D unresolved. Germline-derived CDR1 and CDR2 are GTSNPN and SVGIG (reference sequence). The V end was cut by 3 bases, the J end by 2 bases, with 10 bases between. This CDR3 is built from 13 residues. The CDR3 DNA reads as TGTGCCTGGAGCCCGATGGGGAACTATGGCTACACCTTC. This translates into CAWSPMGNYGYTF.

The V gene is TRBV12-3 or TRBV12-4, the J gene TRBJ2-7, with TRBD2 as a possible D gene (5 bases). The CDR3 contains 14 residues. The ends were cut back, 3 bases at V and 2 bases at J, with 11 bases in the middle. This CDR3 is CASSLVPGTYEQYF. The CDR3 nucleotides are TGTGCCAGCAGTTTGGTGCCCGGGACCTACGAGCAGTACTTC.

The rearrangement links TRBV30 to TRBJ2-7; D remains ambiguous. Germline V gene sequence: CDR1 GTSNPN, CDR2 SVGIG (reference sequence). The V gene lost 8 bases and the J gene lost 6 bases, with 20 bases spanning the gap. This CDR3 has 13 amino acids. The chain's CDR3 is CAVSRATTGEQYF. CDR3 bases: TGTGCCGTCTCCCGGGCCACTACTGGCGAGCAGTACTTC.

This chain uses TRBV20-1 with TRBJ2-2; D ambiguous. V was shortened by 2 bases and J by 2 bases, with 6 bases between the two germline ends. The germline V gene has CDR1 DFQATT and CDR2 SNEGSKA (reference sequence). The CDR3 consists of 13 residues. The CDR3 loop is CSARLTNTGELFF. CDR3 in DNA: TGCAGTGCTAGACTCACTAACACCGGGGAGCTGTTTTTT.

This clonotype appeared many times. The chain joins TRBV10-3 to TRBJ2-3, with 10 positions matching TRBD2. There are 18 residues in the CDR3. CDR1 is ENHRY and CDR2 is SYGVKD in the germline V gene. V dropped 0 bases and J dropped 0; count of bases not matched to a gene: 6. In DNA form, the CDR3 reads TGTGCCATCAGTGAGTCGTGGTCTAGCGGGAGAAGCACAGATACGCAGTATTTT. Residues: CAISESWSSGRSTDTQYF.

This clonotype was observed a handful of times. V usage is TRBV7-2 and J usage is TRBJ2-1; TRBD2 matches at 11 bases. V lost 1 base and J lost 7; bases outside the gene matches: 6. The germline V gene has CDR1 SGHTA and CDR2 FQGNSA. The CDR3 has 16 residues. CDR3 residues: CASSLGTSGSVNEQFF. CDR3 sequence (DNA): TGTGCCAGCAGCTTAGGTACTAGCGGGAGTGTAAATGAGCAGTTCTTC. The full variable domain, its missing parts supplied by reference TRBV7-2 and TRBJ2-1, is GAGVSQSPSNKVTEKGKDVELRCDPISGHTALYWYRQSLGQGLEFLIYFQGNSAPDKSGLPSDRFSAERTGGSVSTLTIQRTQQEDSAVYLCASSLGTSGSVNEQFFGPGTRLTVL.

The chain carries TRBV6-1 and TRBJ1-2, with 8 bases that match TRBD1. This CDR3 has 16 amino acids. The V gene end was trimmed by 5 bases and the J gene end by 5 bases; junction bases not matched to a gene: 13. Germline V gene sequence: CDR1 MNHNS, CDR2 SASEGT. This CDR3 is CASSYDRGLGVYGYTF. The CDR3 region has the DNA TGTGCCAGCAGTTACGACAGGGGTCTGGGCGTTTATGGCTACACCTTC.

Ten or more counts support this clonotype. The chain links TRBV15 to TRBJ2-7, with 8 bases fitting TRBD2. CDR3 length: 15 residues. The germline gives CDR1 LNHNV, CDR2 YYDKDF (reference sequence). Unmatched junction bases numbered 6, after V lost 5 bases and J lost 0 bases. CDR3 DNA sequence: TGTGCCACCAGCCCAGCGGGGGTGGGCTCCTACGAGCAGTACTTC. Protein product: CATSPAGVGSYEQYF.

J is TRBJ1-2 and V is TRBV4-2; no definite D call. Germline assignment: CDR1 LGHNA and CDR2 YNFKEQ. The length of the CDR3 is 11 residues. With 3 bases removed from V and 3 bases from J, the gap between germline ends came to 2 bases. The CDR3 DNA reads as TGTGCCAGCAGCCACGACTATGGCTACACCTTC. This gives the protein CASSHDYGYTF.

The chain couples TRBV30 to TRBJ2-5, with 7 nucleotides matching TRBD2. The J call may be mistaken, given a closer DNA end match to TRBJ2-1. This CDR3 region has 13 residues. The germline CDR1 and CDR2 sequences are GTSNPN and SVGIG (reference sequence). CDR3 bases: TGTGCCTGGAGTGTTGGGGGGGGCAATGAGCAGTTCTTC. Encoded protein: CAWSVGGGNEQFF.

This clonotype was picked up a small number of times. V gene TRBV25-1 combines with J gene TRBJ2-3; D call uncertain. Trimming pared 6 bases from V and 2 bases from J, leaving 18 bases between. CDR3 size: 16 residues. Germline-derived CDR1 and CDR2 are MGHDK and SYGVNS. Written as DNA, the CDR3 is TGTGCCAGCAGCCCATATGAGGCGGTCGACACAGATACGCAGTATTTT. Protein product: CASSPYEAVDTDTQYF.

The rearrangement joins TRBV10-2 to TRBJ1-1; TRBD1 matches at 7 bases. V was clipped by 2 bases and J by 4 bases; unmatched bases: 4. The CDR3 extends over 14 amino acids. Germline assignment: CDR1 WSHSY and CDR2 SAAADI. The CDR3 is CASSEPGGGTEAFF. CDR3 nucleotide sequence: TGCGCCAGCAGTGAGCCAGGGGGAGGCACTGAAGCTTTCTTT.

The chain recombines TRBV4-1 with TRBJ2-3; 9 bases map to TRBD1. Germline V gives CDR1 MGHRA, CDR2 YSYEKL. The ends lost 4 bases at V and 5 bases at J; junction bases unmatched: 7. There are 15 residues in the CDR3. The CDR3 here is CASSRGQGKEDTQYF. The CDR3 nucleotides are TGCGCCAGCAGCCGGGGACAGGGAAAGGAAGATACGCAGTATTTT.

In its sample, this clonotype was seen once. The chain has TRBV4-1 and TRBJ1-1, with TRBD1 identical over 9 bases. J lost 3 bases, V lost 4 bases, and 15 bases had no gene match. Germline V gene data show CDR1 as MGHRA and CDR2 as YSYEKL. This CDR3 is 18 amino acids long. CDR3 DNA sequence: TGCGCCAGCAGCCTAAGAGGGTACAGGGGGCAAGAGGACACTGAAGCTTTCTTT. The encoded protein is CASSLRGYRGQEDTEAFF.

In its sample, this clonotype was seen many times. The chain recombines TRBV7-2 with TRBJ2-7, with TRBD1 identical over 8 bases. CDR1 SGHTA and CDR2 FQGNSA come from the germline V gene. V was clipped by 5 bases and J by 4 bases; unmatched bases: 7. The CDR3 consists of 14 residues. The CDR3 region is CASSIDRGRYEQYF. In DNA form, the CDR3 reads TGTGCCAGCAGCATCGACAGGGGACGTTACGAGCAGTACTTC.

The genes are TRBV24-1 and TRBJ2-2; D is unresolved. The CDR3 contains 12 residues. In germline, CDR1 is KGHDR, CDR2 SFDVKD. V was clipped by 0 bases and J by 7 bases, with 2 bases between them. The CDR3 sequence is CATSDLDGELFF. The CDR3 DNA reads TGTGCCACCAGTGATTTGGACGGGGAGCTGTTTTTT.

The V call is TRBV7-8, the J call TRBJ2-5; D may be TRBD2 (6 bases). Per germline, CDR1 SGHVS and CDR2 FQNEAQ. The CDR3 loop spans 14 amino acids. Trimming stripped 5 bases from V and 5 bases from J, with 15 bases between. As DNA, the CDR3 is TGTGCCAGCAGCAAAGCGGGTGCCGGCGAGACCCAGTACTTC. It specifies CASSKAGAGETQYF.

The CDR3 DNA reads TGTGCCAGCACGTTGGACGAGCAGTACTTC. It translates to CASTLDEQYF. The V call is TRBV6-5, the J call TRBJ2-7; D unresolved. Trimming left V 7 bases short and J 5 bases short, with 6 bases between. The CDR3 is 10 amino acids. From germline, CDR1 is MNHEY and CDR2 SVGAGI.

The chain joins TRBV6-5 to TRBJ1-2; tentative D call: TRBD1 (6 bases). This CDR3 has 11 amino acids. Trimming took off 6 bases at V and 8 bases at J, with 10 bases between the two ends. The germline V gene has CDR1 MNHEY and CDR2 SVGAGI. CDR3 nucleotide sequence: TGTGCCAGCAGCTCCAGGGGAGGCTACACCTTC. Translation gives CASSSRGGYTF.

This clonotype was counted between two and nine times. The V call is TRBV2, the J call TRBJ2-3, with unresolved D. The CDR3 totals 14 residues. Germline CDR1 reads SNHLY; CDR2 reads FYNNEI. V lost 8 bases and J lost 0, with 12 bases in between. CDR3 bases: TGTGCCAGCCCGAAAACAGATAGCACAGATACGCAGTATTTT. Its translation: CASPKTDSTDTQYF.